A single sample is the source of the 13 T cell receptor beta chains below, sequenced in a study of T cell changes during pregnancy in multiple sclerosis (dated by TCRdb to the late 2010s). To prepare the library, the immunoSEQ multiplex PCR assay was applied. Entries here come from immuneACCESS through TCRdb and include only in-frame sequences with V and J called. Some clones fail to appear in such tables; in the studies checked, an unresolved V gene covers under half of the shortfall, and the cause of the remainder is unknown. This sample is represented by over 65,000 clones; around 94% of them were singletons. The top ten clonotypes cover more than 0.45% of the sample. Sequencing used peripheral blood, obtained in the third trimester of pregnancy. Receptors were obtained from a female donor with multiple sclerosis, enrolled in a pregnancy study.

The chain links TRBV29-1 to TRBJ1-5; D is unresolved. CDR1 is SQVTM and CDR2 is ANQGSEA in the germline V gene. The germline V and J ends were trimmed by 6 bases and 0 bases, with 6 bases remaining between them. This CDR3 has 12 amino acids. CDR3 sequence reads: CSVGDSNQPQHF. CDR3 nucleotides: TGCAGCGTCGGGGATAGCAATCAGCCCCAGCATTTT.

The V and J genes are TRBV6-5 and TRBJ2-7; no clear D. Per the germline V gene, CDR1 is MNHEY and CDR2 is SVGAGI. The CDR3 runs to 11 residues. V was shortened by 2 bases and J by 6 bases, with 5 bases between the two germline ends. CDR3 nucleotides: TGTGCCAGCAGTTACGGAGTCGAGCAGTACTTC. This codes for CASSYGVEQYF.

The V call is TRBV7-2, the J call TRBJ2-2; D unresolved. The CDR3 is made up of 13 amino acids. CDR1 is SGHTA, CDR2 FQGNSA, per germline. The V and J ends lost 2 bases and 2 bases respectively, with 3 bases between them. CDR3 DNA sequence: TGTGCCAGCAGCTTACCTAACACCGGGGAGCTGTTTTTT. Amino acid sequence: CASSLPNTGELFF.

This chain joins TRBV7-3 and TRBJ2-4; TRBD2 is a possible D gene (5 bases). This CDR3 has 13 residues. The V and J ends lost 5 bases and 16 bases respectively, with 21 bases between them. Germline assignment: CDR1 SGHTA and CDR2 FQGTGA. CDR3 bases: TGTGCCAGCAGCCCCGACGCGGGTCGCCTGGTTTACTTC. It is translated as CASSPDAGRLVYF.

V usage is TRBV11-2 and J usage is TRBJ2-5; TRBD1 is a possible D gene (6 bases). V gave up 6 bases and J gave up 2 bases, with 13 bases separating them. Germline CDR1 is SGHAT and CDR2 is FQNNGV. The CDR3 totals 14 residues. CDR3 sequence (DNA): TGTGCCAGCAGTCTCGGACAGCGGCAAGAGACCCAGTACTTC. Translated: CASSLGQRQETQYF.

This clone was recorded once. V is TRBV18 and J is TRBJ1-6; a weak D match, TRBD1 (6 bases). Trimming took 3 bases from V and 7 from J, leaving 7 bases between them. CDR3 length equals 13 residues. The V gene's germline CDR1 is KGHSH and CDR2 LQKENI. The CDR3 is CASSPDRNSPLHF. CDR3 nucleotides: TGTGCCAGCTCACCGGACAGAAATTCACCCCTCCACTTT.

The chain recombines TRBV6-5 with TRBJ2-3; maybe TRBD1 (6 bases). This CDR3 is built from 14 residues. Germline assignment: CDR1 MNHEY and CDR2 SVGAGI. The germline V and J ends were trimmed by 6 bases and 0 bases, with 10 bases remaining between them. CDR3 residues: CASRATGSTDTQYF. The CDR3 bases are TGTGCCAGCAGAGCCACAGGGAGCACAGATACGCAGTATTTT.

In this sample, this clone turned up once. J is TRBJ2-1 and V is TRBV5-1; possible D gene TRBD2, 6 bases. The V and J ends lost 4 bases and 8 bases respectively, with 16 bases between them. CDR3 size: 14 residues. Per germline, CDR1 SGHRS and CDR2 YFSETQ. CDR3 DNA sequence: TGCGCCAGCAGCCCGGGGGTCGTGGGCGATGAGCAGTTCTTC. Encoded protein: CASSPGVVGDEQFF.

V usage is TRBV6-7 and J usage is TRBJ2-3; TRBD1 is a possible D gene (6 bases). TRBV6-7 is sorted into the ORF group, with uncertain function. The germline V and J ends were trimmed by 6 bases and 0 bases, with 13 bases remaining between them. The CDR3 loop spans 15 amino acids. The CDR3 nucleotides are TGTGCCAGCAGGACAGGACGGTTAAGCACAGATACGCAGTATTTT. This codes for CASRTGRLSTDTQYF.

The chain has TRBV5-5 and TRBJ2-2, with a possible D match to TRBD1 (6 bases). Germline CDR1 SGHKS, CDR2 YYEKEE (reference sequence). V lost 5 bases and J 0 bases, leaving 11 bases between the germline ends. This CDR3 is built from 15 residues. The CDR3 DNA reads TGTGCCAGCAGTGATGACAGGCCGAACACCGGGGAGCTGTTTTTT. Residues: CASSDDRPNTGELFF.

This clone was detected a few times. The chain uses TRBV6-6 and TRBJ1-1; D call uncertain. The CDR3 contains 14 residues. CDR1 and CDR2 (germline): MNHNY, SVGAGI (reference sequence). V lost 7 bases to trimming and J lost 4 bases, with 16 bases between them. CDR3 protein: CASTLKAGSTEAFF. CDR3 DNA: TGTGCCAGCACCTTGAAGGCCGGGTCCACTGAAGCTTTCTTT.

The rearrangement joins TRBV4-3 to TRBJ2-3; 10 nucleotides line up with TRBD2. The CDR3 length is 17 residues. The trim removed 4 bases at V and 1 base at J, leaving 8 bases unmatched. CDR1 is LGHNA and CDR2 is YSLEER in the germline V gene. Here the CDR3 reads CASSRTRSGGGTDTQYF. In DNA, the CDR3 is TGCGCCAGCAGCCGCACTAGGAGCGGGGGGGGCACAGATACGCAGTATTTT.

This clone was recorded only once. The sample carries other DNA sequences with the same CDR3. The chain joins TRBV9 to TRBJ2-5, with D hard to call. The CDR3 extends over 11 amino acids. V lost 3 bases to trimming and J lost 3 bases, with 3 bases between them. Germline loops: CDR1 SGDLS, CDR2 YYNGEE. Here the CDR3 DNA reads TGTGCCAGCAGCGCGGAAGAGACCCAGTACTTC. It yields the protein CASSAEETQYF.